Shown below are 3 T cell receptor beta chains from a single sample sequenced in a study of shared clonotypes between healthy human individuals. Sequencing was performed with immunoSEQ multiplex PCR; in TCRdb, only in-frame clones are kept and a portion is missing. Of under 2.5 million clones in the sample, around 92% were seen once. The source material was naive CD4+ T cells from PBMCs. The subset was: CD45RA+ positively selected. Source of these receptors: a man between 18 and 35 years old in good health. Some clones in this sample may be carry-over from other donors' samples.

The rearrangement uses TRBV28 and TRBJ2-7; 7 nucleotides align to TRBD1. Trimming removed 8 bases from V and 0 bases from J; junction bases left unmatched: 4. Germline values: CDR1 MDHEN, CDR2 SYDVKM. This CDR3 has 13 amino acids. CDR3 residues: CASVPGGSYEQYF. In DNA form, the CDR3 reads TGTGCCAGCGTCCCAGGGGGCTCCTACGAGCAGTACTTC. Based on the CDR3 plus reference TRBV28 and TRBJ2-7, the full variable domain is DVKVTQSSRYLVKRTGEKVFLECVQDMDHENMFWYRQDPGLGLRLIYFSYDVKMKEKGDIPEGYSVSREKKERFSLILESASTNQTSMYLCASVPGGSYEQYFGPGTRLTVT.

Concerning this clone: In the same sample, other DNA sequences code for this CDR3. This chain links TRBV2 with TRBJ2-2; tentatively, D is TRBD1 (5 bases). Germline CDR1 is SNHLY and CDR2 is FYNNEI. Trimming left V 3 bases short and J 4 bases short, with 9 bases between. This CDR3 has 14 amino acids. CDR3 nucleotides: TGTGCCAGCAGTGAGCGACAGATCACCGGGGAGCTGTTTTTT. It specifies CASSERQITGELFF.

The V call is TRBV7-3, the J call TRBJ1-2; D perhaps matches TRBD1 (5 bases). The CDR3 contains 13 residues. Germline-derived CDR1 and CDR2 are SGHTA and FQGTGA. Trimming pared 4 bases from V and 8 bases from J, leaving 14 bases between. The CDR3 DNA reads as TGTGCCAGCAGCTCCCGGGATGGGGGAGGCTACACCTTC. It is translated as CASSSRDGGGYTF.